These T cell receptor beta chains were read from a single sample in a study of memory CD4+ T cells and cytomegalovirus serostatus. The protocol was immunoSEQ multiplex PCR, while the TCRdb copy is restricted to in-frame clones and leaves out a portion. The top ten clones hold around 1% of a sample with approximately 60,000 clones, around 80% of them seen once. Input material: memory CD4+ T cells from blood. The source of these receptors is an adult in good health and CMV-seronegative. CDR3s include the opening cysteine and the closing phenylalanine or tryptophan. D genes are given only for firm matches.

D gene: -
J gene: TRBJ2-6
V gene: TRBV11-2
CDR3 protein: CASSFSGANVLTF

D gene: -
J gene: TRBJ2-3
V gene: TRBV7-3
CDR3 protein: CASSLQARTTDTQYF

D gene: -
J gene: TRBJ2-1
V gene: TRBV19
CDR3 protein: CASSRPAGRINEQFF

D gene: TRBD2
J gene: TRBJ2-3
V gene: TRBV9
CDR3 protein: CASSVVGTRGTDTQYF

D gene: -
J gene: TRBJ1-1
V gene: TRBV6-5
CDR3 protein: CASSYDRANTEAFF

D gene: -
J gene: TRBJ2-2
V gene: TRBV5-1
CDR3 protein: CASSPQTGTGELFF

D gene: -
J gene: TRBJ2-1
V gene: TRBV5-1
CDR3 protein: CASSLDSLYNEQFF

D gene: -
J gene: TRBJ2-7
V gene: TRBV5-1
CDR3 protein: CASSQTGDGQYRHEQYF

D gene: -
J gene: TRBJ2-1
V gene: TRBV19
CDR3 protein: CASPMGSYNEQFF

D gene: TRBD2
J gene: TRBJ2-1
V gene: TRBV30
CDR3 protein: CAWSGGLATNEQFF

D gene: -
J gene: TRBJ1-3
V gene: TRBV15
CDR3 protein: CATSFRAAQERNTIYF

D gene: TRBD1
J gene: TRBJ1-2
V gene: TRBV28
CDR3 protein: CASSLDPTGKRGYTF

D gene: -
J gene: TRBJ2-1
V gene: TRBV5-6
CDR3 protein: CASSRVSGNEQFF

D gene: TRBD2
J gene: TRBJ2-3
V gene: TRBV7-9
CDR3 protein: CASDGLAGVDTQYF

D gene: -
J gene: TRBJ2-2
V gene: TRBV5-1
CDR3 protein: CASSLKVGAGELFF

D gene: -
J gene: TRBJ2-7
V gene: TRBV29-1
CDR3 protein: CSVARDPGAEQYF

D gene: TRBD1
J gene: TRBJ2-7
V gene: TRBV14
CDR3 protein: CASSQHPGQSYEQYF

D gene: -
J gene: TRBJ1-1
V gene: TRBV13
CDR3 protein: CASSPRQGVNTEAFF

D gene: TRBD2
J gene: TRBJ2-2
V gene: TRBV5-1
CDR3 protein: CASSRGSAGVNTGELFF

D gene: TRBD2
J gene: TRBJ2-3
V gene: TRBV15
CDR3 protein: CATRFSGGTDTQYF

D gene: TRBD1
J gene: TRBJ2-7
V gene: TRBV29-1
CDR3 protein: CSVVRGQGLYEQYF

D gene: -
J gene: TRBJ2-7
V gene: TRBV7-9
CDR3 protein: CASSSRNHAVAEQYF

D gene: TRBD2
J gene: -
V gene: TRBV5-1
CDR3 protein: CASSSSGTSGPYFSYEQYF